The 16 T cell receptor beta chains below all came from one sample that was sequenced in a study of OX40 agonist ivuxolimab in advanced cancers. Method: immunoSEQ multiplex PCR; TCRdb's copy keeps in-frame clones and lacks some. The sample holds 70,000 or so clones; around 91% are singletons and the top ten take 0.85% to 1%. The source material was CD4+ or CD8+ T cells sorted from blood, sampled in a trial of the OX40 agonist ivuxolimab. These receptors all come from an adult with an advanced solid tumor such as melanoma, head and neck, liver or kidney cancer.

J is TRBJ2-3 and V is TRBV6-1; tentatively, D is TRBD1 or TRBD2 (5 bases each). CDR1 is MNHNS and CDR2 is SASEGT in the germline V gene. The CDR3 is made up of 16 amino acids. Trimming removed 2 bases at V and 0 bases at J, with 12 bases between. The CDR3 reads CASSEMGPSSTDTQYF. The CDR3, as DNA: TGTGCCAGCAGTGAAATGGGACCATCTAGCACAGATACGCAGTATTTT.

This chain joins TRBV6-5 and TRBJ2-7; 11 bases fit TRBD1. The CDR3 is 15 residues long. Trimming at V came to 6 bases and at J to 0 bases, leaving 4 bases not matched to a gene. The germline V gene has CDR1 MNHEY and CDR2 SVGAGI. CDR3 residues: CASSFGTGGSYEQYF. CDR3 in DNA: TGTGCCAGCAGCTTTGGGACAGGGGGCTCCTACGAGCAGTACTTC.

The chain recombines TRBV6-1 with TRBJ2-7; the match to TRBD1 covers 8 bases. This CDR3 contains 15 residues. CDR1 is MNHNS and CDR2 is SASEGT in the germline V gene. V was pared by 5 bases and J by 1 base, with 7 bases of the junction left unmatched. For the CDR3, the DNA is TGTGCCAGCAGTAATGGACAGGGTCCTTCCTACGAGCAGTACTTC. It is translated as CASSNGQGPSYEQYF.

The chain recombines TRBV4-1 with TRBJ1-6; 7 bases line up with TRBD1. The CDR3 consists of 17 residues. Germline CDR1 MGHRA, CDR2 YSYEKL. V trimming: 2 bases; J trimming: 7 bases; junction bases outside the gene matches: 11. Written as DNA, the CDR3 is TGCGCCAGCAGCCAACCGGCCGGGACAGCAGCAAATTCACCCCTCCACTTT. Translated, it gives CASSQPAGTAANSPLHF.

This chain joins TRBV6-5 and TRBJ2-3; D is ambiguous. The V gene's germline CDR1 is MNHEY and CDR2 SVGAGI. The CDR3 is made up of 15 amino acids. The germline V and J ends were trimmed by 2 bases and 10 bases, with 19 bases remaining between them. The CDR3 bases are TGTGCCAGCAGTTACGATGTTGCGGCGACTCAGGCGCAGTATTTT. It specifies CASSYDVAATQAQYF.

The J gene is TRBJ1-1, the V gene TRBV18; no reliable D call. The CDR3 totals 12 residues. V was cut by 3 bases and J by 5 bases, with 7 bases left in between. Germline-derived CDR1 and CDR2 are KGHSH and LQKENI. As DNA, the CDR3 is TGTGCCAGCTCACCGGTGGGTACTGAAGCTTTCTTT. Translated, it gives CASSPVGTEAFF.

This clone has a handful of counts. The chain recombines TRBV7-9 with TRBJ1-6; no clear D. The V end was cut by 5 bases, the J end by 5 bases, with 4 bases between. The CDR3 has 12 amino acids. Germline CDR1 and CDR2: SEHNR and FQNEAQ (reference sequence). CDR3: CASSRDNSPLHF. The CDR3 region has the DNA TGTGCCAGCAGCCGGGATAATTCACCCCTCCACTTT.

This clone was recorded once. This chain uses TRBV23-1 with TRBJ2-4; weak D call: TRBD1 (6 bases). TRBV23-1 is an ORF; its function is uncertain. V lost 0 bases, J lost 0 bases, and 18 bases lay in between. The CDR3 length is 19 residues. Here the CDR3 DNA reads TGCGCCAGCAGTCAATCTGAATCCAGGGGTATTCTAGCCAAAAACATTCAGTACTTC. Its translation is CASSQSESRGILAKNIQYF.

This chain links TRBV10-3 with TRBJ1-1; TRBD1 matches 10 bases. With 4 bases clipped from V and 2 bases from J, the junction kept 4 bases outside the gene matches. There are 15 residues in the CDR3. The germline gives CDR1 ENHRY, CDR2 SYGVKD. The CDR3 sequence is CAISAWTGGNTEAFF. The CDR3 DNA sequence: TGTGCCATCAGTGCTTGGACAGGGGGAAACACTGAAGCTTTCTTT.

The chain has TRBV7-3 and TRBJ1-2, with a tentative D call TRBD1 (5 bases). CDR3 length: 17 amino acids. Per the germline V gene, CDR1 is SGHTA and CDR2 is FQGTGA. V was shortened by 6 bases and J by 3 bases, with 23 bases between the two germline ends. The CDR3: CASRLGVQEPFDYGYTF. The CDR3 DNA sequence: TGTGCCAGCAGGTTAGGGGTCCAGGAGCCGTTCGACTATGGCTACACCTTC.

The chain employs TRBV6-6 and TRBJ1-1; D might be TRBD1 (6 bases). The CDR3 extends over 15 amino acids. V lost 5 bases to trimming and J lost 5 bases, with 18 bases between them. Germline-derived CDR1 and CDR2 are MNHNY and SVGAGI (reference sequence). CDR3 DNA sequence: TGTGCCAGCAGTCAACCCGGGGGCATGGGGACTGAAGCTTTCTTT. Translated, it gives CASSQPGGMGTEAFF.

The J gene is TRBJ1-2, the V gene TRBV5-4, with 7 positions matching TRBD1. This CDR3 contains 15 residues. From germline, CDR1 is SGHNT and CDR2 YYREEE (reference sequence). The junction had 7 bases not matched to a gene; V was cut back by 2 bases and J by 3 bases. The CDR3 region has the DNA TGTGCCAGCAGCTTATCGACAGGGCTCTACTATGGCTACACCTTC. It translates to CASSLSTGLYYGYTF. Complete variable domain (other parts from reference TRBV5-4 and TRBJ1-2): ETGVTQSPTHLIKTRGQQVTLRCSSQSGHNTVSWYQQALGQGPQFIFQYYREEENGRGNFPPRFSGLQFPNYSSELNVNALELDDSALYLCASSLSTGLYYGYTFGSGTRLTVV.

The rearrangement links TRBV18 to TRBJ2-5; D not resolved. The CDR3 covers 13 residues. In germline, CDR1 is KGHSH, CDR2 LQKENI. Deletions cut 4 bases from V and 0 bases from J, with 6 bases between. The DNA of the CDR3 is TGTGCCAGCTCACGCGGCTACCAAGAGACCCAGTACTTC. Amino acids: CASSRGYQETQYF.

This rearrangement joins TRBV2 to TRBJ1-6, with TRBD1 matching over 8 bases. The CDR3 extends over 16 amino acids. Unmatched junction bases numbered 8, after V lost 3 bases and J lost 7 bases. The germline V gene has CDR1 SNHLY and CDR2 FYNNEI. The CDR3, as DNA: TGTGCCAGCAGTGAGTGGGCAGGGGGCCCCAATTCACCCCTCCACTTT. Translating gives CASSEWAGGPNSPLHF.

The V gene is TRBV5-6, the J gene TRBJ2-7; 9 nucleotides agree with TRBD1. The germline V gene has CDR1 SGHDT and CDR2 YYEEEE. The V segment lost 1 base and the J segment 5 bases; nucleotides outside the gene matches: 4. The CDR3 has 14 residues. The CDR3, as DNA: TGTGCCAGCAGCTTGTGGGACAGGGACCACGAGCAGTACTTC. This sequence encodes CASSLWDRDHEQYF.

A word on this clone: The same CDR3 can be traced to other DNA sequences in this sample. The chain carries TRBV14 and TRBJ1-3, with a possible D match to TRBD1 (5 bases). Germline CDR1 reads SGHDN; CDR2 reads FVKESK. Trimming stripped 2 bases from V and 0 bases from J, with 11 bases between. The CDR3 is 16 residues long. CDR3 bases: TGTGCCAGCAGCCAACGCACGGGGGGCTCTGGAAACACCATATATTTT. Its protein is CASSQRTGGSGNTIYF.